This T cell receptor (beta chain) was captured in a study of T cell responses to AZD1222 COVID-19 vaccine (dated by TCRdb to the early 2020s). With respect to the entire study: AZD1222 recipients whose second dose came at about 4 weeks and those whose second dose came at about 12 weeks were combined into one group, since spike-specific TCR depth and breadth did not differ between the two schedules. A total of 233 trial participants underwent TCR sequencing, of whom approximately 210 received two doses of AZD1222 and around 25 received two doses of the MenACWY control vaccine. Trial participants were enrolled into age subgroups of 18-55, 56-69 and 70-plus years, which contained around 150, 28 and 57 TCR-sequenced participants, respectively. The research as a whole found: After two AZD1222 doses, spike-specific TCR breadth and depth were significantly higher than at day 0 and than in MenACWY recipients. Participants were mostly white British and included more females than males, and it was suggested by the authors that clonal diversity may have been underestimated. Only six AZD1222 recipients were SARS-CoV-2 seropositive at baseline, limiting conclusions about previously exposed vaccinees. Because no day 14 peak-response samples were available, repertoires were characterized only after the peak T cell response. Reportedly, almost half of the unique spike-specific TCRs recognized epitopes lying outside the regions that are mutated in the B.1.351 and B.1.1.7 variants. In the small 56-69-year group, the increase in depth fell short of significance, most likely because of low power. The whole spike protein was spanned by vaccine-associated CD4 TCRs, and dominant responses were seen in regions 160-218 and 743-854.

Turning to this clone: This receptor's antigen is unknown. Base quality data are lacking; no much larger clone is found one base away.

The CDR3 regions of human TCRbeta chains were subjected to immunosequencing. As for the authors' bioinformatics: Repertoire TCRs were matched against a reference library of SARS-CoV-2-specific TCRs generated with the MIRA antigen-specificity platform. Breadth meant the fraction of unique TCRs that were SARS-CoV-2-associated, whereas depth meant the fraction of total T cells that were SARS-CoV-2-associated. Using the MIRA data, every spike-specific TCR was mapped to the spike region that the TCR reacted to and assigned to either a CD4 or a CD8 class. Log10-transformed breadth and depth values were compared by one-way ANOVA with Sidak's multiple comparisons tests. In its TCRdb copy, this immuneACCESS table keeps in-frame sequences only and misses some clones. Where compared with another copy, unresolved V genes explain less than half of these, and the others have no known cause. D and trimming were read from the DNA, whereas the V and J calls and clone size are those reported in that table. The sample records fewer than 120,000 clones, 85% to 95% of which are singletons. The ten largest clonotypes hold 7.8% of the sample.

Read against the paper, the sample's time point label means: baseline before first vaccination. Vaccinee samples were obtained from the UK trials COV001 and COV002, which included a single-blind randomized controlled phase 2/3 trial of AZD1222 (ChAdOx1 nCoV-19) in healthy adults. Trial participant PBMC samples were collected at day 0 and day 28 after the second dose for TCRbeta chain sequencing. CDR1 and CDR2 are drawn from the germline V gene: MDHEN, SYDVKM. V lost 2 bases and J lost 2 bases; the stretch between them is 10 bases long. The CDR3, from cysteine to phenylalanine, totals 14 residues. Just CDR3 DNA is preserved here, 42 bases in frame from base 1.

This TCR came from an adult in good health. The chain is assembled from TRBV28 and TRBJ2-7; a tentative D call is TRBD1 (5 bases match). This specimen was peripheral blood, taken on day 0 of AZD1222 vaccination. The sequenced DNA: TGTGCCAGCAGTTTAAGCAGGGCCGCCTACGAGCAGTACTTC. It encodes CASSLSRAAYEQYF.